This T cell receptor beta chain is drawn from a study of shared clonotypes between healthy human individuals. With 0 bases removed from V and 7 bases from J, the gap between germline ends came to 10 bases. Germline loops: CDR1 SGDLS, CDR2 YYNGEE. CDR3 length: 14 residues. Data came from immunoSEQ multiplex PCR; TCRdb stores just in-frame clones and leaves some out. The sample has 550,000 to 700,000 clones, 73% seen once. The CD4+ fraction was divided into a CD45RA+ naive subset and a CD45RA-negative memory subset. About this clone itself: The same CDR3 is also encoded by other DNA sequences in this sample.

This receptor was identified in a woman aged 25-40 years in good health. V is TRBV9 and J is TRBJ1-4, with unresolved D. The material sequenced was memory CD4+ T cells sorted from blood. Specified subset: CD45RA-negative fraction. The CDR3 nucleotides read TGTGCCAGCAGCGTAGGTCAGGCGGGTGAAAAACTGTTTTTT. Translation gives CASSVGQAGEKLFF.